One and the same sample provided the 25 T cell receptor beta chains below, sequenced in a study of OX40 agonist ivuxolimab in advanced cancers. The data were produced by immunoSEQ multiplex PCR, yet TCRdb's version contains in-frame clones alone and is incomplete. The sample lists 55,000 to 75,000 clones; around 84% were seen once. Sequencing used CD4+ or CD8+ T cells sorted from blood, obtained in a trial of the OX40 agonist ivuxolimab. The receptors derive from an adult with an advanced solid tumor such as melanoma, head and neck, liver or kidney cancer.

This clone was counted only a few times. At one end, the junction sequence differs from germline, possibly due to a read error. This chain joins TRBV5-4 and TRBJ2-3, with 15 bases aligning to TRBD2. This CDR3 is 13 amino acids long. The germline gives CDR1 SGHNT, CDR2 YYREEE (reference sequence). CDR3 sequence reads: CASGREGLAGGPF. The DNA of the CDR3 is TGTGCCAGCGGCAGAGAGGGACTAGCGGGGGGACCCTTT.

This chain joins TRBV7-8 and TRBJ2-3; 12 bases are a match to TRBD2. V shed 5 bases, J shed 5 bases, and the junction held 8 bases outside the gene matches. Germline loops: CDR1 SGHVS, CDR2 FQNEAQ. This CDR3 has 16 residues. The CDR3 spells CASSETSGRLEDTQYF. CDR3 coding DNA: TGTGCCAGCAGCGAGACTAGCGGGAGATTGGAAGATACGCAGTATTTT.

As DNA, the CDR3 is TGTGCCATCACCCTGACAGCGAACTATGGCTACACCTTC. This encodes CAITLTANYGYTF. The chain is built from TRBV10-3 and TRBJ1-2; perhaps TRBD1 as D (5 bases). CDR1 and CDR2 (germline): ENHRY, SYGVKD. This CDR3 is 13 amino acids long. With 7 bases removed from V and 2 bases from J, the gap between germline ends came to 11 bases.

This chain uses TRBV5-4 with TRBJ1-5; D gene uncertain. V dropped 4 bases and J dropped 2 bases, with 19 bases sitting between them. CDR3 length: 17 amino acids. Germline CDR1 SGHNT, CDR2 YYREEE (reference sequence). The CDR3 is CASSESGKGAGNQPQHF. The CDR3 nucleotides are TGTGCCAGCAGCGAGTCGGGGAAGGGAGCTGGCAATCAGCCCCAGCATTTT. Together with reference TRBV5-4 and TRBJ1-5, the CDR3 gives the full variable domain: ETGVTQSPTHLIKTRGQQVTLRCSSQSGHNTVSWYQQALGQGPQFIFQYYREEENGRGNFPPRFSGLQFPNYSSELNVNALELDDSALYLCASSESGKGAGNQPQHFGDGTRLSIL.

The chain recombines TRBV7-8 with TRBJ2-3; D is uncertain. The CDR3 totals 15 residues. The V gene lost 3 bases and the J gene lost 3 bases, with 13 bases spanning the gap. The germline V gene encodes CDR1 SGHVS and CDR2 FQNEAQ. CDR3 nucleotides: TGTGCCAGCAGCTTCAGCACAATATATACAGATACGCAGTATTTT. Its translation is CASSFSTIYTDTQYF. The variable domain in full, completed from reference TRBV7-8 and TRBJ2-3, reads GAGVSQSPRYKVAKRGQDVALRCDPISGHVSLFWYQQALGQGPEFLTYFQNEAQLDKSGLPSDRFFAERPEGSVSTLKIQRTQQEDSAVYLCASSFSTIYTDTQYFGPGTRLTVL.

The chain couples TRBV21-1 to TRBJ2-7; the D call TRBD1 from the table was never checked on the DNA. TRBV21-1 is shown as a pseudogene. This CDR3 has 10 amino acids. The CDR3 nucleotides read TGTGCCAGCGTCCCAGTCGAGCAGTACTTC. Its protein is CASVPVEQYF.

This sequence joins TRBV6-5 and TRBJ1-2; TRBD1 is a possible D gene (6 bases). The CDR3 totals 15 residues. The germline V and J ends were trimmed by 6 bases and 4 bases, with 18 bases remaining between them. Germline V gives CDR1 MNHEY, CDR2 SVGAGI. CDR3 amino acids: CASSPARTGSYGYTF. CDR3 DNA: TGTGCCAGCAGCCCCGCCCGAACAGGGAGCTATGGCTACACCTTC.

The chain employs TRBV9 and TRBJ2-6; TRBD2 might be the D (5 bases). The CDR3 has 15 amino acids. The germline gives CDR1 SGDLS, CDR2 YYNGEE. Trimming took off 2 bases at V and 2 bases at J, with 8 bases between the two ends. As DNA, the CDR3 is TGTGCCAGCAGCGTCCCCGGGGCTGGGGCCAACGTCCTGACTTTC. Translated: CASSVPGAGANVLTF.

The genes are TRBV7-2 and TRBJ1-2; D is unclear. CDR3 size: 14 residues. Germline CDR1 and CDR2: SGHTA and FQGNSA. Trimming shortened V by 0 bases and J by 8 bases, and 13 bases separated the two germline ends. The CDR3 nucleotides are TGTGCCAGCAGCTTAGCTACCGTCAACTTAGGCTACACCTTC. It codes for CASSLATVNLGYTF. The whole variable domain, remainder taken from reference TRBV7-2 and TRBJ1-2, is GAGVSQSPSNKVTEKGKDVELRCDPISGHTALYWYRQSLGQGLEFLIYFQGNSAPDKSGLPSDRFSAERTGGSVSTLTIQRTQQEDSAVYLCASSLATVNLGYTFGSGTRLTVV.

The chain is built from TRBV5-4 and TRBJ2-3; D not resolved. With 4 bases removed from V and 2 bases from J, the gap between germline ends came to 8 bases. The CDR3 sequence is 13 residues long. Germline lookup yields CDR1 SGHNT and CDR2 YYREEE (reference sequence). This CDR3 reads CASSPMPTDTQYF. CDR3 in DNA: TGTGCCAGCAGCCCTATGCCCACAGATACGCAGTATTTT. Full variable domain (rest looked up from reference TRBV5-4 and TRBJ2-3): ETGVTQSPTHLIKTRGQQVTLRCSSQSGHNTVSWYQQALGQGPQFIFQYYREEENGRGNFPPRFSGLQFPNYSSELNVNALELDDSALYLCASSPMPTDTQYFGPGTRLTVL.

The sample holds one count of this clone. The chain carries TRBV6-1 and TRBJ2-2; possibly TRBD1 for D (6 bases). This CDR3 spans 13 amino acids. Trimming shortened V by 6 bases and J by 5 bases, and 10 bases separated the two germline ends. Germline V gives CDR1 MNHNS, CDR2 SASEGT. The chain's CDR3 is CASSPRGTGELFF. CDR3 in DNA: TGTGCCAGCAGCCCCAGGGGTACCGGGGAGCTGTTTTTT.

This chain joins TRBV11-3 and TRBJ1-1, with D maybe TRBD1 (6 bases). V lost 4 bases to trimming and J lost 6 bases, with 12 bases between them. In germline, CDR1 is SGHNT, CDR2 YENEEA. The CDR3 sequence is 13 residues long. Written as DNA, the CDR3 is TGTGCCAGCAGCTCAGGGGAATCCCCTGAAGCTTTCTTT. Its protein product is CASSSGESPEAFF.

CDR3 DNA: TGTGCCTGGGAGCCCCGGCGGGCGGCCGGGGAGCTGTTTTTT. Protein product: CAWEPRRAAGELFF. The chain combines TRBV30 with TRBJ2-2, with a weak D call TRBD2 (5 bases). The V and J ends lost 5 bases and 6 bases respectively, with 16 bases between them. This CDR3 spans 14 amino acids. Germline CDR1 GTSNPN, CDR2 SVGIG (reference sequence).

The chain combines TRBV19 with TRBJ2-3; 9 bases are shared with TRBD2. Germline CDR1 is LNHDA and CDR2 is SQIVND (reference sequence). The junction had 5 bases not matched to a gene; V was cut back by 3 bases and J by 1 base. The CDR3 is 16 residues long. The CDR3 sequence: CASSIPAGGRTDTQYF. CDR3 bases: TGTGCCAGTAGTATCCCAGCGGGAGGTCGCACAGATACGCAGTATTTT. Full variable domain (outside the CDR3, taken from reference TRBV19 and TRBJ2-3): DGGITQSPKYLFRKEGQNVTLSCEQNLNHDAMYWYRQDPGQGLRLIYYSQIVNDFQKGDIAEGYSVSREKKESFPLTVTSAQKNPTAFYLCASSIPAGGRTDTQYFGPGTRLTVL.

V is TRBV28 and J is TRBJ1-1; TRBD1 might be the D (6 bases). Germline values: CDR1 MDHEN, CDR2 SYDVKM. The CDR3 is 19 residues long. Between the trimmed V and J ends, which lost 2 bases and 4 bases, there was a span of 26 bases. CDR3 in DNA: TGTGCCAGCAGTTTAGTTTTTCGGAGGGCAGGGAAAGGGGGCACTGAAGCTTTCTTT. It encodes CASSLVFRRAGKGGTEAFF.

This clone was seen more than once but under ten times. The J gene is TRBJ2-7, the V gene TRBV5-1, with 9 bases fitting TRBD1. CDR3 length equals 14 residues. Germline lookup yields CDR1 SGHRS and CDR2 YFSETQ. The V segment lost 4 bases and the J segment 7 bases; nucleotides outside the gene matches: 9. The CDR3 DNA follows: TGCGCCAGCAGCCTACGACAGGGGGACGGGGAGCAGTACTTC. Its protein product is CASSLRQGDGEQYF.

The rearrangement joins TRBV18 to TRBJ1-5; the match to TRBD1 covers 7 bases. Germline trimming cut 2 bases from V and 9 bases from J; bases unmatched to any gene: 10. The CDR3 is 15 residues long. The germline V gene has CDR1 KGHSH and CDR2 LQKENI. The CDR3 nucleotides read TGTGCCAGCTCACCAGCCCAGGGGGTTGGGGGGCCCCAGCATTTT. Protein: CASSPAQGVGGPQHF.

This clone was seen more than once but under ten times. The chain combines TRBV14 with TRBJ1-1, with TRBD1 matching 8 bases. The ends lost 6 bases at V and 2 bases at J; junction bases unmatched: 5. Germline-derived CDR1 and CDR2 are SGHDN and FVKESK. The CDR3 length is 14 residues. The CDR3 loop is CASRQTGANTEAFF. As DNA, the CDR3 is TGTGCCAGCAGACAGACAGGGGCTAACACTGAAGCTTTCTTT.

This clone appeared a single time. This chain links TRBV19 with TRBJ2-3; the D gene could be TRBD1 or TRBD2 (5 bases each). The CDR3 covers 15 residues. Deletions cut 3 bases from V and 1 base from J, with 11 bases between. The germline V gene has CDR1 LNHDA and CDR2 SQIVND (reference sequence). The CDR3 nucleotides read TGTGCCAGTAGTATCGGGGCAGGGCGCACAGATACGCAGTATTTT. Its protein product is CASSIGAGRTDTQYF.

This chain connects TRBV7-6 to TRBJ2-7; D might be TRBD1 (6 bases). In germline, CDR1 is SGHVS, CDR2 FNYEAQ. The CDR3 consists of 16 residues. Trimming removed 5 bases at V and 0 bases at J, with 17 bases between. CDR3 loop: CASSLKPGDTSYEQYF. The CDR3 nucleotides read TGTGCCAGCAGCCTAAAGCCTGGGGACACCTCCTACGAGCAGTACTTC.

The CDR3 DNA follows: TGCGCCAGCAGCCATGTCAGGTGGGATTCACCCCTCCACTTT. Translation gives CASSHVRWDSPLHF. The chain combines TRBV4-1 with TRBJ1-6; D is unresolved. The CDR3 is 14 amino acids. Trimming stripped 3 bases from V and 8 bases from J, with 11 bases between. Germline-derived CDR1 and CDR2 are MGHRA and YSYEKL.

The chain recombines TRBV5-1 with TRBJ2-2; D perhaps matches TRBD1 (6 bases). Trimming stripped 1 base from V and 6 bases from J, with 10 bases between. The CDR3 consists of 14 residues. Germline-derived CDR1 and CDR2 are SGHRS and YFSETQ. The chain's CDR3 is CASSLTGIAGELFF. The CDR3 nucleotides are TGCGCCAGCAGCTTGACAGGGATCGCCGGGGAGCTGTTTTTT.

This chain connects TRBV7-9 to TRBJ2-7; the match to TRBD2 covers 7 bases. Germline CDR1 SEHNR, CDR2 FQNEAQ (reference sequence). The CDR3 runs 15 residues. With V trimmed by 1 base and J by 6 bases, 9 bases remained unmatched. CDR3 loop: CASSLGGGGFGEQYF. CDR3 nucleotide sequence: TGTGCCAGCAGCTTAGGCGGGGGAGGTTTCGGCGAGCAGTACTTC.

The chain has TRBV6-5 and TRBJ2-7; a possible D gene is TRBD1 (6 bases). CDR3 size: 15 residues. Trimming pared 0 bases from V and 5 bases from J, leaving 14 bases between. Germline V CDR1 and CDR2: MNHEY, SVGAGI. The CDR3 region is CASSYSPQGSHEQYF. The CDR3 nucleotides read TGTGCCAGCAGTTACTCTCCACAGGGATCCCACGAGCAGTACTTC.

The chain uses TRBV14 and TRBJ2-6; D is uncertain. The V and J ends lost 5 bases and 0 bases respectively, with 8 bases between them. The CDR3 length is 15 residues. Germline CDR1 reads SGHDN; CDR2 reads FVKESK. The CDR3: CASSYSASGANVLTF. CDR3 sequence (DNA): TGTGCCAGCAGCTATAGTGCCTCTGGGGCCAACGTCCTGACTTTC.